This entry features one T cell receptor (beta chain) sequence. The antigen is undetermined. Method: immunoSEQ multiplex PCR; TCRdb's copy keeps in-frame clones and lacks some. The profile shows some 60,000 clones, 70% to 85% of them singletons. From germline, CDR1 is SGDLS and CDR2 YYNGEE. J lost 2 bases, V lost 4 bases, and 7 bases had no gene match. The CDR3 extends over 15 amino acids. The sample originates from a study of radiotherapy plus CTLA-4 blockade in lung cancer. Regarding the study as a whole: An expansion of tumor-derived TCR clones occurred in blood after radiotherapy plus ipilimumab.

The chain couples TRBV9 to TRBJ1-1, with 8 bases lining up with TRBD1. The clonotype originates from a human donor with non-small cell lung cancer who had a complete response to radiotherapy plus ipilimumab. The sequences come from peripheral blood, collected from a patient treated with radiotherapy plus ipilimumab. CDR3 region: CASSPHQGANTEAFF. Here the CDR3 DNA reads TGTGCCAGCAGCCCTCACCAGGGGGCTAACACTGAAGCTTTCTTT. The complete variable domain, with remaining parts taken from reference TRBV9 and TRBJ1-1, reads DSGVTQTPKHLITATGQRVTLRCSPRSGDLSVYWYQQSLDQGLQFLIQYYNGEERAKGNILERFSAQQFPDLHSELNLSSLELGDSALYFCASSPHQGANTEAFFGQGTRLTVV.